The present entry profiles one T cell receptor beta chain with its context. This record comes from a study of blood T cell repertoires in COVID-19. Here immunoSEQ multiplex PCR was the method, and the copy in TCRdb shows in-frame clones only, minus some. Found here are 250,000 to 300,000 clones, around 88% of them singletons; the top ten hold approximately 5.9%. The CDR3 runs to 15 residues. CDR1 and CDR2 from the germline V gene are SGDLS and YYNGEE. Germline trimming cut 4 bases from V and 3 bases from J; bases unmatched to any gene: 7. The clonotype originates from a man aged 80 or over with acute or convalescent COVID-19. The rearrangement joins TRBV9 to TRBJ1-5; 7 bases are a match to TRBD1. Sequencing used peripheral blood. CDR3 coding DNA: TGTGCCAGCAGCTCCCGGGACAGACCCAATCAGCCCCAGCATTTT. This encodes CASSSRDRPNQPQHF.